This entry lists 13 T cell receptor beta chains sequenced from one sample in a study of cytomegalovirus exposure and HLA in healthy donors. The PCR employed 60 Vbeta primers together with 13 Jbeta primers. The data were produced by immunoSEQ multiplex PCR, yet TCRdb's version contains in-frame clones alone and is incomplete. The sample has some 120,000 clones, about four fifths seen once. The sample was PBMCs. These receptors were collected from a young woman in good health and CMV-seropositive.

V gene TRBV2 combines with J gene TRBJ2-3; weak D call: TRBD1 (5 bases). Trimming stripped 3 bases from V and 0 bases from J, with 7 bases between. This CDR3 is built from 14 residues. Germline V CDR1 and CDR2: SNHLY, FYNNEI. The CDR3 loop reads CASSDQGSTDTQYF. The CDR3 DNA reads TGTGCCAGCAGTGATCAGGGTAGCACAGATACGCAGTATTTT.

There are a few counts of this clone. V usage is TRBV4-1 and J usage is TRBJ2-3; D uncertain. The V gene's germline CDR1 is MGHRA and CDR2 YSYEKL. The CDR3 is 15 amino acids. Trimming removed 0 bases from V and 5 bases from J, with 12 bases in between. The DNA for the CDR3 is TGCGCCAGCAGCCAAGATGGTCTAGTGGGAGATACGCAGTATTTT. Encoded protein: CASSQDGLVGDTQYF.

This clone was seen a few times. The chain joins TRBV4-1 to TRBJ1-1; D remains ambiguous. Germline CDR1 reads MGHRA; CDR2 reads YSYEKL. V was pared by 3 bases and J by 3 bases, with 11 bases between. CDR3 length: 14 residues. The CDR3 region is CASSQAGVDTEAFF. The CDR3 DNA reads TGCGCCAGCAGCCAGGCGGGAGTTGACACTGAAGCTTTCTTT.

This rearrangement joins TRBV6-6 to TRBJ1-1; perhaps TRBD1 as D (5 bases). Trimming left V 6 bases short and J 5 bases short, with 10 bases between. The length of the CDR3 is 12 residues. The germline gives CDR1 MNHNY, CDR2 SVGAGI (reference sequence). The CDR3 DNA follows: TGTGCCAGCAGCCACCGGGGGACTGAAGCTTTCTTT. This translates into CASSHRGTEAFF.

J is TRBJ2-2 and V is TRBV12-5; 11 bases agree with TRBD2. V was clipped by 3 bases and J by 6 bases; unmatched bases: 3. The germline V gene encodes CDR1 LGHNT and CDR2 FRNRAP. The CDR3 consists of 15 residues. CDR3 loop: CASGLRLAGPGELFF. The DNA for the CDR3 is TGTGCTAGTGGTTTAAGACTAGCGGGACCCGGGGAGCTGTTTTTT.

Only one count was recorded for this clone. The J gene is TRBJ1-2, the V gene TRBV11-2; D gene uncertain. With 0 bases removed from V and 5 bases from J, the gap between germline ends came to 10 bases. The CDR3 covers 14 residues. Germline V lookup: CDR1 SGHAT, CDR2 FQNNGV. This chain's CDR3 is CASSLDTRSYGYTF. Here the CDR3 DNA reads TGTGCCAGCAGCTTAGACACCCGCAGTTATGGCTACACCTTC.

This chain uses TRBV7-9 with TRBJ1-2; D ambiguous. V lost 2 bases, J lost 5 bases, and 6 bases lay in between. Germline CDR1 SEHNR, CDR2 FQNEAQ (reference sequence). CDR3 length equals 12 residues. CDR3: CASSLYGYGYTF. For the CDR3, the DNA is TGTGCCAGCAGCTTATACGGGTATGGCTACACCTTC.

This rearrangement joins TRBV5-4 to TRBJ2-5, with TRBD2 identical over 12 bases. The CDR3 consists of 15 residues. V was pared by 0 bases and J by 3 bases, with 0 bases of the junction left unmatched. The germline gives CDR1 SGHNT, CDR2 YYREEE (reference sequence). The CDR3 DNA reads as TGTGCCAGCAGCTTGGGACTAGCGGGGGAAGAGACCCAGTACTTC. This translates into CASSLGLAGEETQYF.

The V and J genes are TRBV14 and TRBJ1-2; 7 bases align to TRBD1. Germline lookup yields CDR1 SGHDN and CDR2 FVKESK. V gave up 2 bases and J gave up 4 bases; unmatched junction bases: 10. This CDR3 is 16 amino acids long. The CDR3: CASSQSPGQFRYGYTF. CDR3 DNA sequence: TGTGCCAGCAGCCAATCTCCGGGACAGTTCCGCTATGGCTACACCTTC.

Only one count was recorded for this clone. The chain uses TRBV7-9 and TRBJ1-2; 7 bases align to TRBD1. The CDR3 is made up of 14 amino acids. The ends lost 3 bases at V and 6 bases at J; junction bases unmatched: 7. The germline V gene encodes CDR1 SEHNR and CDR2 FQNEAQ (reference sequence). CDR3 sequence: CASSLRQGHHGYTF. CDR3 coding DNA: TGTGCCAGCAGCTTGAGACAGGGACACCATGGCTACACCTTC.

The chain couples TRBV5-1 to TRBJ1-2, with 7 bases fitting TRBD1. Germline loops: CDR1 SGHRS, CDR2 YFSETQ. The length of the CDR3 is 14 residues. J lost 5 bases, V lost 6 bases, and 10 bases had no gene match. The CDR3 nucleotides read TGCGCCAGCACCAACTACCGGGACAGATATGGCTACACCTTC. Translation: CASTNYRDRYGYTF. The full variable domain, completed using reference TRBV5-1 and TRBJ1-2, is KAGVTQTPRYLIKTRGQQVTLSCSPISGHRSVSWYQQTPGQGLQFLFEYFSETQRNKGNFPGRFSGRQFSNSRSEMNVSTLELGDSALYLCASTNYRDRYGYTFGSGTRLTVV.

The chain recombines TRBV27 with TRBJ1-2; D is possibly TRBD1 (5 bases). CDR1 and CDR2 (germline): MNHEY, SMNVEV (reference sequence). The CDR3 runs to 15 residues. Trimming took 0 bases from V and 3 from J, leaving 11 bases between them. The DNA of the CDR3 is TGTGCCAGCAGTTTATCGATGCAGGGCGACTATGGCTACACCTTC. It encodes CASSLSMQGDYGYTF.

The rearrangement uses TRBV30 and TRBJ1-5, with D perhaps matching TRBD1 (6 bases). Trimming pared 1 base from V and 5 bases from J, leaving 9 bases between. The CDR3 spans 13 residues. Germline CDR1 reads GTSNPN; CDR2 reads SVGIG (reference sequence). Written as DNA, the CDR3 is TGTGCCTGGAGTGAGGGGGGGCATCAGCCCCAGCATTTT. Translation: CAWSEGGHQPQHF.